This TCR beta chain is from a study of T cells in localized non-small cell lung cancer. The protocol was immunoSEQ multiplex PCR, while the TCRdb copy is restricted to in-frame clones and leaves out a portion. The sample has some 38,000 clones, around nine tenths seen once. CDR3 length: 11 amino acids. Between the trimmed V and J ends, which lost 7 bases and 6 bases, there was a span of 10 bases. Germline CDR1 SGHRS, CDR2 YFSETQ. Points from the study as a whole: Appearance in adjacent lung was seen for a median approximately 59 of the top 100 tumor clones. Sequencing involved a lone tumor region, leaving heterogeneity possible.

With respect to this clone: Its antigen is as yet unknown.

This chain joins TRBV5-1 and TRBJ1-1; D is perhaps TRBD1 (5 bases). Material: peripheral blood, obtained before any cancer treatment. This TCR derives from an older female donor with stage I lung adenocarcinoma. This chain's CDR3 is CASRMGAEAFF. In DNA, the CDR3 is TGCGCCAGCCGTATGGGGGCTGAAGCTTTCTTT.